A selection of T cell receptor beta chains follows, all from one sample in a study of naive and memory T cell subsets. TCRdb re-analysed the 5' RACE reads in MiXCR, keeping a single row per CDR3 protein. The sample yields approximately 49,000 distinct CDR3 sequences, approximately 4.5% seen once. Source of these receptors: a female donor in good health. Both conserved end residues are part of each CDR3. Each record gives: clone size, D gene, V gene, J gene, CDR3 protein, CDR3 DNA. A D gene is named only where the DNA matches it firmly. Expanded clones are given a class, and other clones once, few, many or no size at all.

few	.	TRBV7-9	TRBJ1-6	CASSAATGGVCNSPLHF	TGTGCCAGCAGTGCCGCAACGGGAGGGGTCTGTAATTCACCCCTCCACTTT
.	.	TRBV7-2	TRBJ1-2	CASSLDPNYGYTF	TGTGCCAGCAGCTTAGACCCAAACTATGGCTACACCTTC
many	.	TRBV4-1	TRBJ2-1	CASSHGGEQFF	TGCGCCAGCAGCCATGGGGGTGAGCAGTTCTTC
many	.	TRBV29-1	TRBJ2-3	CSVGWGASGLTDTQYF	TGCAGCGTGGGATGGGGGGCTAGCGGCCTCACAGATACGCAGTATTTT
many	TRBD2	TRBV28	TRBJ2-1	CASSTLETSEKDEQFF	TGTGCCAGCAGTACCCTTGAGACTAGCGAAAAAGATGAGCAGTTCTTC
many	.	TRBV14	TRBJ1-6	CASRDQRYNSPLHF	TGTGCCAGCCGCGACCAGAGATATAATTCACCCCTCCACTTT
many	.	TRBV20-1	TRBJ2-3	CSVRGLARPDTQYF	TGCAGTGTGAGAGGGCTAGCGCGGCCAGATACGCAGTATTTT
many	.	TRBV4-2	TRBJ1-2	CASSQDSYGYTF	TGTGCCAGCAGCCAAGACAGCTATGGCTACACCTTC
many	.	TRBV29-1	TRBJ1-2	CSVGQGKANYGYTF	TGCAGCGTGGGGCAGGGGAAAGCTAACTATGGCTACACCTTC
many	.	TRBV12-3/TRBV12-4	TRBJ2-1	CASSADSPRNEQFF	TGTGCCAGCAGCGCCGATAGTCCTAGGAATGAGCAGTTCTTC
many	.	TRBV7-9	TRBJ2-7	CASSPPRGLAKITYEQYF	TGTGCCAGCAGCCCTCCCCGGGGGCTCGCAAAAATTACCTACGAGCAGTACTTC
many	.	TRBV11-2	TRBJ2-2	CASSSGTSPQGAGELFF	TGTGCCAGCAGCTCAGGGACCAGCCCTCAAGGCGCCGGGGAGCTGTTTTTT
many	.	TRBV12-3/TRBV12-4	TRBJ1-6	CASSFRRDKYSPLHF	TGTGCCAGCAGTTTTCGTCGGGACAAATATTCACCCCTCCACTTT
many	.	TRBV28	TRBJ1-3	CASSFGAESGNTIYF	TGTGCCAGCAGTTTTGGGGCCGAGTCTGGAAACACCATATATTTT
few	.	TRBV19	TRBJ2-2	CASSIGQPTGELFF	TGTGCCAGTAGTATAGGACAGCCAACCGGGGAGCTGTTTTTT
many	TRBD1	TRBV7-8	TRBJ2-6	CASSPPTGKGSGANVLTF	TGTGCCAGCAGCCCCCCGACAGGGAAGGGCTCTGGGGCCAACGTCCTGACTTTC
many	TRBD2	TRBV7-2	TRBJ2-5	CASSLVSGSTETQYF	TGTGCCAGCAGCTTAGTTAGCGGGAGTACGGAGACCCAGTACTTC
many	TRBD2	TRBV20-1	TRBJ2-3	CSALAGGTDTQYF	TGCAGTGCCCTAGCGGGAGGCACAGATACGCAGTATTTT
many	.	TRBV20-1	TRBJ2-6	CSALPGRFSGANVLTF	TGCAGTGCACTCCCGGGACGGTTCTCTGGGGCCAACGTCCTGACTTTC
many	TRBD2	TRBV29-1	TRBJ2-5	CSVEVLAGGPETQYF	TGCAGCGTTGAAGTACTAGCGGGAGGGCCGGAGACCCAGTACTTC
many	TRBD1	TRBV27	TRBJ1-1	CASSPQGATSTEAFF	TGTGCCAGCAGTCCACAGGGGGCGACTTCCACTGAAGCTTTCTTT
many	.	TRBV12-3/TRBV12-4	TRBJ1-4	CASSVRGTRGGEKLFF	TGTGCCAGCAGCGTAAGGGGGACGCGAGGGGGTGAAAAACTGTTTTTT
many	.	TRBV5-4	TRBJ2-7	CASSFGGSEQYF	TGTGCCAGCAGCTTCGGAGGATCCGAGCAGTACTTC
many	.	TRBV12-3/TRBV12-4	TRBJ1-2	CASSLQADWGYTF	TGTGCCAGCAGTTTACAGGCGGATTGGGGCTACACCTTC
many	TRBD2	TRBV7-2	TRBJ2-7	CASSLEVAGTYEQYF	TGTGCCAGCAGCTTAGAGGTAGCGGGAACCTACGAGCAGTACTTC
many	.	TRBV12-5	TRBJ1-1	CASGWDTEAFF	TGTGCTAGTGGTTGGGACACTGAAGCTTTCTTT
many	.	TRBV27	TRBJ2-7	CASSTKPGGRGEQYF	TGTGCCAGCAGCACAAAACCAGGGGGGAGAGGTGAGCAGTACTTC
many	.	TRBV5-6	TRBJ2-7	CASSSRWTAYEQYF	TGTGCCAGCAGCTCTCGTTGGACAGCATACGAGCAGTACTTC
many	.	TRBV7-9	TRBJ1-6	CASIKVGGPDSPLHF	TGTGCCAGCATCAAAGTTGGGGGGCCGGATTCACCCCTCCACTTT
many	.	TRBV28	TRBJ2-7	CASSLQGRAPYEQYF	TGTGCCAGCAGCCTTCAGGGGCGAGCTCCCTACGAGCAGTACTTC
many	TRBD1	TRBV5-1	TRBJ1-1	CASRSTGFGQSTEAFF	TGCGCCAGCAGATCGACAGGGTTTGGGCAAAGCACTGAAGCTTTCTTT
many	.	TRBV6-5	TRBJ1-6	CASTPLDDSPLHF	TGTGCCAGCACCCCTCTCGACGATTCACCCCTCCACTTT
few	.	TRBV9	TRBJ2-1	CASSVTPALNPGTSYNEQFF	TGTGCCAGCAGCGTAACCCCGGCCCTTAATCCGGGAACTAGCTACAATGAGCAGTTCTTC
many	TRBD2	TRBV5-1	TRBJ2-2	CASSSPTSGKTTGELFF	TGCGCCAGCAGCTCCCCTACCAGCGGGAAAACAACCGGGGAGCTGTTTTTT
many	.	TRBV7-2	TRBJ1-5	CASSPGRAGQPQHF	TGTGCCAGCAGCCCGGGGAGGGCGGGCCAGCCCCAGCATTTT